This T cell receptor beta chain was identified in a study of blood T cell repertoires in COVID-19. At the level of the study: PBMCs, B-cell-depleted T cells, or T cells provided the cDNA or gDNA that made up the material.

Categorization into cohorts depended on clinical history that participants reported. Per the original data handling: Counts of nucleated cells, estimated from reference gene primer amplification, were obtained. Sequenced by immunoSEQ multiplex PCR; TCRdb stores in-frame clones only, minus some. That table furnishes V, J and clone size, whereas the DNA furnished D and trimming. The repertoire holds around 310,000 clones, with approximately 89% as singletons. Trimming took 2 bases from V and 4 from J, leaving 15 bases between them. There are 16 residues in the CDR3. Per germline, CDR1 SGHRS and CDR2 YFSETQ.

The rearrangement links TRBV5-1 to TRBJ2-2, with a weak D call TRBD1 (6 bases). The sequenced sample consisted of PBMCs or T cells enriched from blood (not recorded which). The receptor's source is a woman in her thirties who had recovered from COVID-19. CDR3 region: CASSLMSQGPTGELFF. In DNA, the CDR3 is TGCGCCAGCAGCTTAATGTCACAGGGACCCACCGGGGAGCTGTTTTTT.